Below, one T cell receptor beta chain is given with its context. Its antigen is undetermined. The data derive from a study of radiation and T cells in renal cell carcinoma. At the level of the study: Nephrectomy followed 15 Gy stereotactic body radiation by 4 weeks. Study findings and constraints: Top tumor clonotypes rose in blood 2 weeks post-radiation, then contracted. Without pretreatment biopsies, baseline tumor clonotype presence was undetermined.

CDR3 length: 16 residues. Germline lookup yields CDR1 SGHAT and CDR2 FQNNGV. V dropped 1 base and J dropped 1; count of bases not matched to a gene: 3. TCRdb's copy holds only in-frame clones and misses some; the assay was immunoSEQ multiplex PCR. The sample lists around 130,000 clones; around 90% were seen once. Time point defined: blood 2 weeks post-SBRT. Sample treatment: 15 Gy SBRT to primary tumor, nephrectomy 4 weeks later. The patient's renal cell carcinoma had clear cell pathology. J is TRBJ2-3 and V is TRBV11-2, with 9 positions matching TRBD2. Sequenced material: blood, taken from a patient whose treatment included radiotherapy and nephrectomy. This TCR was sampled from a woman between 65 and 79 years old with renal cell carcinoma. The CDR3 region is CASSLGASGGTDTQYF. CDR3 coding DNA: TGTGCCAGCAGCTTAGGGGCTAGCGGGGGCACAGATACGCAGTATTTT. Drawing the rest from reference TRBV11-2 and TRBJ2-3, the complete variable domain is EAGVAQSPRYKIIEKRQSVAFWCNPISGHATLYWYQQILGQGPKLLIQFQNNGVVDDSQLPKDRFSAERLKGVDSTLKIQPAKLEDSAVYLCASSLGASGGTDTQYFGPGTRLTVL.